This T cell receptor beta chain was identified in a study of blood T cell repertoires in COVID-19. The overall study: PBMCs, B-cell-depleted T cells, or T cells provided the cDNA or gDNA that made up the material.

As handled by the study authors: Reference gene primer amplification in the assay estimated nucleated cell counts. Measured with immunoSEQ multiplex PCR; TCRdb has only the in-frame clones, and not every one. The V and J calls and clone size are taken from that table; D and trimming were inferred from the DNA. The sample includes about 220,000 clones, almost 90% of them seen just once. Participant ages covered about 18 to 95 years across about 25 US areas. Participant-given clinical history determined each cohort assignment. The CDR3 has 14 amino acids. Trimming removed 4 bases from V and 6 bases from J, with 15 bases in between. Germline V gene sequence: CDR1 KGHSY, CDR2 FQNENV.

The sequence was collected from a woman aged 45-59 years with acute COVID-19. The rearrangement joins TRBV16 to TRBJ1-2; the D gene is possibly TRBD1 (5 bases). Sequencing was carried out using PBMCs or T cells enriched from blood (not recorded which). CDR3 in DNA: TGTGCCAGCAGCCTTATGTCCCCAGGGCATGGCTACACCTTC. Protein: CASSLMSPGHGYTF.